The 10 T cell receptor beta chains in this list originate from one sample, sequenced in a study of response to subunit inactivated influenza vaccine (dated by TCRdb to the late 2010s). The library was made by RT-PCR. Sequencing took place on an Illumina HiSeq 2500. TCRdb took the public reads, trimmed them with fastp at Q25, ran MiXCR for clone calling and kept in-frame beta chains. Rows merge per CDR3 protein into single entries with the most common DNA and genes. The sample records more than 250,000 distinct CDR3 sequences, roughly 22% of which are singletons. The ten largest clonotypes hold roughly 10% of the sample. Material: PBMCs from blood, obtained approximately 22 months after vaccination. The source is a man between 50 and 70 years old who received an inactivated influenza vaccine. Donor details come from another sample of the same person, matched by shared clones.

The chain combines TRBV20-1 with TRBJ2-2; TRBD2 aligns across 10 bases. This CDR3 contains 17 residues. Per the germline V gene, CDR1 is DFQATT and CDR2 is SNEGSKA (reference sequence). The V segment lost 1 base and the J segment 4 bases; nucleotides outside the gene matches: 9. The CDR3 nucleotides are TGCAGTGCTAGAGTTCCTAGCGGGAGTGTCGTCACCGGGGAGCTGTTTTTT. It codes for CSARVPSGSVVTGELFF.

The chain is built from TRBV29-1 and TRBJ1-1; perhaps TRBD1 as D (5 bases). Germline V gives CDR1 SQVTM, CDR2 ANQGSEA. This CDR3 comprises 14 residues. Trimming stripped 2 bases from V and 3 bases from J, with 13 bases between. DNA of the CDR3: TGCAGCGTTGAAAAGCGGGGGTGGGACACTGAAGCTTTCTTT. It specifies CSVEKRGWDTEAFF.

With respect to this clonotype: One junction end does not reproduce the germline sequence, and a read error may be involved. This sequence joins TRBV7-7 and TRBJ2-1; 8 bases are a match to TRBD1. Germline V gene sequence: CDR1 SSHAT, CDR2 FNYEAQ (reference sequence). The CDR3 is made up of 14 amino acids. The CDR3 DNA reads TGTGCTAGCAGCTCCGACAGGGGAGGCAATGAGCAGTTCTTC. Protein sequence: CASSSDRGGNEQFF.

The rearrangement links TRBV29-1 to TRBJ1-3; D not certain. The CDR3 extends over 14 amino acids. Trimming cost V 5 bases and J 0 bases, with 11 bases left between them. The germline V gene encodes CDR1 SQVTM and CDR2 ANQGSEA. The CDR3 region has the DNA TGCAGCGTTAAAAGTGACATCTCTGGAAACACCATATATTTT. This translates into CSVKSDISGNTIYF.

The CDR3 loop is CAISNRDKNTGELFF. As DNA, the CDR3 is TGTGCCATCAGTAACCGGGACAAGAACACCGGGGAGCTGTTTTTT. This chain uses TRBV10-3 with TRBJ2-2, with D perhaps TRBD1 (6 bases). Germline CDR1 and CDR2: ENHRY and SYGVKD. The V gene lost 5 bases and the J gene lost 1 base, with 11 bases spanning the gap. The CDR3 length is 15 residues.

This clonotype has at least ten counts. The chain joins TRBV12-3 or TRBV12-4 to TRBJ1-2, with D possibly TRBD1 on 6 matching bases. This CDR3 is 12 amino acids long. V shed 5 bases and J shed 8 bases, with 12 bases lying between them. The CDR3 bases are TGTGCCAGCAGTCTACTGACAGGCGGCTACACCTTC. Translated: CASSLLTGGYTF.

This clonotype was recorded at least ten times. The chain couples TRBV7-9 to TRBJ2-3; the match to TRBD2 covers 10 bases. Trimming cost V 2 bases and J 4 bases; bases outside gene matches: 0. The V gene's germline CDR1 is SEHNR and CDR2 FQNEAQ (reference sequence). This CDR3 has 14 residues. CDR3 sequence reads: CASSLSGGADTQYF. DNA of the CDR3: TGTGCCAGCAGCTTAAGCGGGGGGGCAGATACGCAGTATTTT.

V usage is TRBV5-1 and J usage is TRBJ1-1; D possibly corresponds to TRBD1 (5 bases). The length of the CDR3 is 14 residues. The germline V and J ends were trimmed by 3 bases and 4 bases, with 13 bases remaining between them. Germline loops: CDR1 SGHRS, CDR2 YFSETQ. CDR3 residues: CASSSGVVGTEAFF. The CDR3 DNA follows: TGCGCCAGCAGCTCGGGGGTCGTGGGCACTGAAGCTTTCTTT.

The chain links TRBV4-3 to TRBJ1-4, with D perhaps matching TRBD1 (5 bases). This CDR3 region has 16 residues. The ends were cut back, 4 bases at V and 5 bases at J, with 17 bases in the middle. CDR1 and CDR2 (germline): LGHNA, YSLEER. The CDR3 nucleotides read TGCGCCAGCAGCCTTCATGTTAAGGGGCGGAATGAAAAACTGTTTTTT. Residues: CASSLHVKGRNEKLFF.

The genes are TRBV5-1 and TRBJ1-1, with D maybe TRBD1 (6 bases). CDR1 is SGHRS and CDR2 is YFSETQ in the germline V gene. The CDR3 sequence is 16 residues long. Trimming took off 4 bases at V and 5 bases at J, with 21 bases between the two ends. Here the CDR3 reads CASSPPAGTSGTEAFF. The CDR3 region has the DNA TGCGCCAGCAGCCCTCCTGCCGGGACATCGGGTACTGAAGCTTTCTTT.